These 17 T cell receptor beta chains came from one sample sequenced in a study of tumor-infiltrating lymphocytes in primary liver carcinoma. Co-extracting RNA and DNA was done with roughly 17-33 mg of unsorted bulk tissue as input. With 400 to 550 ng total RNA as template and a constant-region primer, TCR beta cDNA was made. ARM-PCR, slightly modified, supplied the TCR beta libraries through three nested multiplex PCR rounds. The study ran its first two PCR rounds for roughly 10 cycles each, using TRBV1-TRBV30 forward primers and a C-beta reverse primer. TCRdb analysed the multiplex PCR reads with MiXCR anew, one entry per CDR3 protein. Of around 120,000 distinct CDR3 sequences listed, around 70% are singletons. The sequencing input was tumor-adjacent normal liver tissue. The source of these receptors is an older woman with primary liver carcinoma and hepatitis B virus infection.

As regards this clonotype: One base away lies a much larger clone, so this may be a sequencing read error. The chain joins TRBV4-1 to TRBJ2-7; D is possibly TRBD2 (5 bases). Germline-derived CDR1 and CDR2 are MGHRA and YSYEKL. The V end lost 3 bases, the J end lost 5 bases, and 17 bases lay between the germline ends. This CDR3 comprises 15 residues. The CDR3 DNA sequence: TGCGCCAGCAGCCACTCGGTAGCTAAGAGGGACGAGCAGTACTTC. Translated: CASSHSVAKRDEQYF.

To note about this clonotype: Without the conserved terminal phenylalanine or tryptophan, this CDR3 likely stems from a read error. The rearrangement uses TRBV11-2 and TRBJ1-1; D is possibly TRBD1 (5 bases). Germline CDR1 reads SGHAT; CDR2 reads FQNNGV. The CDR3 consists of 14 residues. Trimming cost V 6 bases and J 11 bases, with 22 bases left between them. This CDR3 reads CASRFRVTNTEAFL. CDR3 nucleotides: TGTGCCAGCAGGTTCAGGGTTACGAACACCGAGGCTTTCCTT.

Points on this clonotype: No conserved phenylalanine or tryptophan is present at the end of the CDR3, so a read error is the likely explanation. The rearrangement uses TRBV2 and TRBJ1-5; D not certain. The CDR3 has 12 amino acids. Per the germline V gene, CDR1 is SNHLY and CDR2 is FYNNEI. Trimming removed 4 bases from V and 2 bases from J, with 3 bases in between. CDR3 loop: CASSGGNQPQHL. The DNA of the CDR3 is TGTGCCAGCAGTGGCGGCAATCAGCCCCAGCATTTG.

As to this clonotype: Sequence at one end of the junction differs from germline and may be a read error. The genes are TRBV13 and TRBJ2-2; TRBD1 might be the D (6 bases). Germline CDR1 is PRHDT and CDR2 is FYEKMQ (reference sequence). The CDR3 loop spans 18 amino acids. The CDR3 is CAISLGNGQKTNTGELLF. The CDR3 DNA reads as TGTGCCATCAGCTTAGGCAACGGACAGAAGACGAACACCGGGGAGCTGCTTTTT.

Remarks on this clonotype: One end of the junction is discordant with germline, which a read error may explain. The chain's CDR3 is CASSDLVGTDTHYF. DNA of the CDR3: TGTGCCAGCAGCGATCTTGTGGGCACAGATACGCATTATTTT. J is TRBJ2-3 and V is TRBV11-2, with D unresolved. Germline V CDR1 and CDR2: SGHAT, FQNNGV. The CDR3 runs 14 residues.

This clonotype has just a few counts. J is TRBJ1-4 and V is TRBV9; 8 bases are shared with TRBD1. There are 17 residues in the CDR3. V lost 0 bases and J lost 4; bases outside the gene matches: 8. Germline assignment: CDR1 SGDLS and CDR2 YYNGEE. CDR3 in amino acids: CASSVDGQGRFNEKLFF. Here the CDR3 DNA reads TGTGCCAGCAGCGTAGACGGACAGGGACGCTTTAATGAAAAACTGTTTTTT.

Worth noting for this clonotype: Here the CDR3 omits its conserved ending phenylalanine or tryptophan, so a read error is the likely source. The V gene is TRBV29-1, the J gene TRBJ2-7, with D perhaps TRBD1 or TRBD2 (5 bases each). The CDR3 has 12 amino acids. The germline V gene has CDR1 SQVTM and CDR2 ANQGSEA. V lost 7 bases and J lost 1, with 11 bases in between. As DNA, the CDR3 is TGCAGCGCTCGGGACGTATCCTACGAGCAGTACTTA. Protein product: CSARDVSYEQYL.

The count of this clonotype is one. Without the conserved terminal phenylalanine or tryptophan, this CDR3 likely stems from a read error. The chain is built from TRBV5-1 and TRBJ2-5; 7 nucleotides line up with TRBD2. From germline, CDR1 is SGHRS and CDR2 YFSETQ. The CDR3 contains 16 residues. CDR3 DNA: TGCGCCAGTAGCTGGGAGGGGAGAGGGGCACAAGAGACCCAGTACATC. Translating gives CASSWEGRGAQETQYI.

As for this clonotype: Germline and junction disagree at one end, which may indicate a read error. V is TRBV11-2 and J is TRBJ2-3, with no clear D. There are 14 residues in the CDR3. The V gene's germline CDR1 is SGHAT and CDR2 FQNNGV. CDR3 bases: TGTACCAGCAGCTTAGGCGTAGTAACGGATACGCAGTATTTT. Its translation is CTSSLGVVTDTQYF.

The CDR3 region is CSVEDWRNEQFF. The CDR3 region has the DNA TGCAGCGTCGAGGACTGGCGGAATGAGCAGTTCTTC. This sequence joins TRBV29-1 and TRBJ2-1; possibly TRBD2 for D (5 bases). Germline loops: CDR1 SQVTM, CDR2 ANQGSEA. The CDR3 covers 12 residues. Deletions cut 6 bases from V and 7 bases from J, with 13 bases between.

As for this clonotype: One end of the junction is discordant with germline, which a read error may explain. The V and J genes are TRBV25-1 and TRBJ2-7; D not resolved. This CDR3 has 12 residues. Germline V lookup: CDR1 MGHDK, CDR2 SYGVNS. The CDR3 DNA is TGTGCCAACAGTTCAGCCTCCCACGAGCAGTACTTC. Translation gives CANSSASHEQYF.

This clonotype was detected ten times or more. The chain links TRBV4-1 to TRBJ2-4; D tentatively reads TRBD1 or TRBD2 (6 bases each). Per germline, CDR1 MGHRA and CDR2 YSYEKL. The V end lost 1 base, the J end lost 1 base, and 17 bases lay between the germline ends. The CDR3 sequence is 18 residues long. The CDR3 here is CASSQVGSRRGAKNIQYF. DNA of the CDR3: TGCGCCAGCAGCCAAGTTGGATCCCGGAGGGGGGCCAAAAACATTCAGTACTTC.

Of note for this clonotype: A read error may explain this, as a much larger clone is one base away. This sequence joins TRBV10-3 and TRBJ1-5, with D perhaps matching TRBD1 (5 bases). This CDR3 spans 15 amino acids. The germline CDR1 and CDR2 sequences are ENHRY and SYGVKD. In DNA form, the CDR3 reads TGTGCCATCAGTGAGCGGGGGGATAGCAATCTGCCCCAGCATTTT. It is translated as CAISERGDSNLPQHF.

In regard to this clonotype: This CDR3 fails to terminate in the conserved phenylalanine or tryptophan, so it likely reflects a read error. No DNA is shown, since the ends of the CDR3 on it are uncertain; the CDR3 is the one TCRdb lists. This chain uses TRBV11-2 with TRBJ2-7. From its first to its last residue, the CDR3 has 11 amino acids. Germline CDR1 SGHAT, CDR2 FQNNGV. The CDR3 sequence is CASSSAITMEY.

About this clonotype: Germline is not matched at one junction end, which may reflect a read error. The chain employs TRBV5-1 and TRBJ2-7; TRBD1 aligns across 8 bases. This CDR3 comprises 14 residues. Germline CDR1 and CDR2: SGHRS and YFSETQ. Here the CDR3 reads CASSLGQEIYEQYF. The CDR3 DNA sequence: TGCGCCAGTAGCTTGGGACAGGAGATCTACGAGCAGTACTTC.

As regards this clonotype: This likely comes from a read error, as the CDR3 has no conserved phenylalanine or tryptophan at its end. J is TRBJ2-3 and V is TRBV29-1, with 7 bases lining up with TRBD2. Per germline, CDR1 SQVTM and CDR2 ANQGSEA. Trimming at V came to 5 bases and at J to 4 bases, leaving 9 bases not matched to a gene. The CDR3 is made up of 14 amino acids. The CDR3 DNA reads TGCAGCGTTAAAGGCGGGAGTTCCGCAGATACGCAGTATATT. Translation gives CSVKGGSSADTQYI.

Turning to this clonotype: One end of the junction does not line up with germline, which may come from a read error. This chain connects TRBV29-1 to TRBJ2-2; TRBD1 matches 10 bases. Germline CDR1 reads SQVTM; CDR2 reads ANQGSEA. The CDR3 extends over 14 amino acids. CDR3 amino acids: CSVKDRGNAGELLF. The CDR3, as DNA: TGCAGCGTCAAGGACAGGGGGAACGCCGGGGAGCTGCTTTTT.